This entry describes one TCR beta chain. Its antigen is not yet known. An end of the junction differs from the germline gene, which may be a read error. Each collaborating institution followed its own protocols to collect whole blood in K2EDTA tubes. For TCRbeta analysis, collaborators shipped samples in one of three forms: frozen whole blood, isolated PBMCs, or DNA extracted from either of those sample types. TCRbeta CDR3 regions were amplified from genomic DNA by means of the immunoSEQ Assay, a bias-controlled multiplex PCR. The authors processed their data as follows. Within the assay, amplification of reference gene primers was used to estimate how many nucleated cells each sample contained. To quantify the absolute abundance of each unique TCRbeta CDR3 rearrangement, sequence reads were collapsed and filtered. For each sample, productive Simpson clonality was calculated as the square root of Simpson's diversity index over productive rearrangements. This is the immuneACCESS table as TCRdb keeps it, with only in-frame sequences that have V and J called. A part of the clones is gone; compared with another copy, unresolved V genes explain less than half, and the rest is unexplained. That table furnishes V, J and clone size, whereas the DNA furnished D and trimming. Within this sample are 250,000 or so clones, with around nine tenths of them counted one time only. The ten largest clones capture about 8.8% of the sample.

This sample was included in a study of blood T cell repertoires in COVID-19 (dated by TCRdb to the early 2020s). With regard to the full study: Samples covering the acute and convalescent phases of COVID-19 were provided by collaborators in the United States, Italy and Spain. The prospective study material was composed of cDNA or gDNA derived from T cells, B-cell-depleted T cells, or PBMCs. Subjects who had been exposed to COVID-19, were actively infected with it, or had recovered from it provided the deeply sampled blood TCRbeta repertoires that made up the dataset. A freely available public database, intended as a resource for researchers studying the immune response to SARS-CoV-2, is where the repertoires were released. The samples were drawn from the first 160 participants of the ongoing ImmuneRACE study and from 950 to 1,500 subjects provided by 6 global collaborators. A de-identified subject ID, COVID-19 status, age in years and sex were almost always included in the sample metadata. Where available, HLA class I and class II types were obtained from metadata supplied by the sample provider rather than from assay-based typing. Beyond this particular receptor, the publication reports: Clinical and demographic metadata were provided uncurated, with the amount varying by source and participant.

The germline V gene gives CDR1 as SGHRS and CDR2 as YFSETQ. From cysteine to phenylalanine, the CDR3 is 13 amino acids long. The CDR3 DNA has 39 bases and is translated from base 1. The sample comprised peripheral blood. The receptor was isolated from a man aged 35-49 years with active or convalescent COVID-19. The chain was built from TRBV5-1 and TRBJ1-1; the best D guess is TRBD1, with 5 bases matching. The sequenced DNA is TGCGCCAGCAGCTTGGTGACAGAGCTCGTCCTTAGCTTT. The encoded protein is CASSLVTELVLSF.